This TCR beta chain was sequenced for a study of cytomegalovirus exposure and HLA in healthy donors. Findings and limits, study-wide: The HLA-A and HLA-B alleles of most subjects were reportedly predicted accurately from TCR beta sequences.

In regard to this clone: The antigen remains unidentified.

The PCR employed 60 Vbeta primers together with 13 Jbeta primers. This table comes from immunoSEQ multiplex PCR, and its TCRdb copy is limited to in-frame clones, with some not included. The sample has 100,000 to 150,000 clones, over 80% seen once. Per germline, CDR1 SNHLY and CDR2 FYNNEI. The CDR3 length is 14 residues. V was trimmed by 5 bases and J by 5 bases, leaving 15 bases between them. The sample comprised PBMCs. The V gene is TRBV2, the J gene TRBJ1-1; tentative D call: TRBD1 (5 bases). The TCR comes from a man younger than 40 in good health and CMV-seronegative. The CDR3 coding sequence is TGTGCCAGCAGTTGGGGCTCTGGAGGGACTGAAGCTTTCTTT. This translates into CASSWGSGGTEAFF.